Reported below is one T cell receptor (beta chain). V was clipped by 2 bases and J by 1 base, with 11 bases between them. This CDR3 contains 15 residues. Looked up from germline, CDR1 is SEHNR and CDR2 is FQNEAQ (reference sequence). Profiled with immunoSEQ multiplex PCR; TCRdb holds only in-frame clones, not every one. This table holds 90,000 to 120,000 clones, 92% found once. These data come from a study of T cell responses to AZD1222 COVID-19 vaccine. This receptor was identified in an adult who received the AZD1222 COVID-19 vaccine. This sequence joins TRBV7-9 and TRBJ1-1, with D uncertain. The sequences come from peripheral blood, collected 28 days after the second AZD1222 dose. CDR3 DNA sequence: TGTGCCAGCAGCTTACGTCCGGGTGCGAACACTGAAGCTTTCTTT. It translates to CASSLRPGANTEAFF.